The next 27 T cell receptor beta chains were all read from a single sample in a study of cytomegalovirus exposure and HLA in healthy donors. Primers: 60 Vbeta forward and 13 Jbeta reverse. The data were produced by immunoSEQ multiplex PCR, yet TCRdb's version contains in-frame clones alone and is incomplete. The repertoire includes 130,000 to 150,000 clones, roughly 80% of them detected once, and 13% sits in the top ten. Specimen: PBMCs. These receptors all come from a man aged 35 to 55 in good health and CMV-seropositive.

V and J are TRBV4-3 and TRBJ2-3, with 8 bases fitting TRBD1. The CDR3 totals 15 residues. CDR1 and CDR2 (germline): LGHNA, YSLEER. The J segment lost 3 bases and the V segment lost 3 bases, leaving 5 bases of the junction unmatched. The CDR3 nucleotides read TGCGCCAGCAGCCACGGACAGGGACAGACAGATACGCAGTATTTT. It translates to CASSHGQGQTDTQYF.

The rearrangement joins TRBV15 to TRBJ2-3; weak D call: TRBD2 (6 bases). The CDR3 runs 12 residues. Germline lookup yields CDR1 LNHNV and CDR2 YYDKDF (reference sequence). V dropped 9 bases and J dropped 8 bases, with 15 bases sitting between them. CDR3 nucleotide sequence: TGTGCCACAGGAGGAGGGCCGGGTACGCAGTATTTT. It encodes CATGGGPGTQYF.

DNA for the CDR3: TGTGCCAGCACCGCGGGACAGGGATTCTCTGGGGCCAACGTCCTGACTTTC. This codes for CASTAGQGFSGANVLTF. The chain combines TRBV27 with TRBJ2-6; 9 bases are shared with TRBD1. Germline CDR1 and CDR2: MNHEY and SMNVEV (reference sequence). V lost 7 bases and J lost 0; bases outside the gene matches: 7. The CDR3 runs 17 residues.

To note about this clone: Other DNA variants within this sample encode the same CDR3. V is TRBV7-2 and J is TRBJ2-2; TRBD2 matches at 8 bases. The length of the CDR3 is 15 residues. CDR1 and CDR2 from the germline V gene are SGHTA and FQGNSA. V lost 4 bases, J lost 4 bases, and 5 bases stayed unmatched. The CDR3 DNA reads as TGTGCCAGCAGCTCGAGCGGGAGAGGCACCGGGGAGCTGTTTTTT. Protein: CASSSSGRGTGELFF.

This chain uses TRBV7-9 with TRBJ1-1; 8 nucleotides match TRBD1. The germline CDR1 and CDR2 sequences are SEHNR and FQNEAQ (reference sequence). The CDR3 extends over 13 amino acids. Trimming took 5 bases from V and 5 from J; bases not matched to a gene: 4. Here the CDR3 DNA reads TGTGCCAGCAGCGGCCAGGGGGCGACTGAAGCTTTCTTT. It encodes CASSGQGATEAFF.

The chain uses TRBV19 and TRBJ2-7; D might be TRBD1 (5 bases). This CDR3 region has 14 residues. The germline V gene encodes CDR1 LNHDA and CDR2 SQIVND (reference sequence). V lost 7 bases to trimming and J lost 4 bases, with 17 bases between them. DNA of the CDR3: TGTGCCAGTAAAGTTGGGGCAGGCCCGTACGAGCAGTACTTC. Amino acids: CASKVGAGPYEQYF.

V and J are TRBV7-5 and TRBJ2-7; TRBD2 reflects the table's D call only, with no check against the DNA. TRBV7-5 is a pseudogene locus. The CDR3 extends over 17 amino acids. The CDR3 DNA sequence: TGTGTCAGAAGCTTAGGTTCTAGCGGGAGGGCAACCCACGAGCAGTACTTC. Its protein is CVRSLGSSGRATHEQYF.

The gene calls are TRBV18 and TRBJ2-7; possible D gene TRBD2, 6 bases. This CDR3 has 12 residues. Germline CDR1 reads KGHSH; CDR2 reads LQKENI. V lost 3 bases, J lost 9 bases, and 12 bases lay in between. In DNA, the CDR3 is TGTGCCAGCTCACCCGGGGGAGCGGGGCAGTACTTC. Its translation is CASSPGGAGQYF.

This sequence joins TRBV7-3 and TRBJ2-2; 7 bases fit TRBD2. CDR3 length: 13 amino acids. V was pared by 5 bases and J by 5 bases, with 2 bases of the junction left unmatched. Germline lookup yields CDR1 SGHTA and CDR2 FQGTGA. The CDR3 spells CASSAGLTGELFF. The CDR3 region has the DNA TGTGCCAGCAGCGCGGGACTAACCGGGGAGCTGTTTTTT.

This chain connects TRBV5-1 to TRBJ2-3, with TRBD2 matching 7 bases. This CDR3 has 15 residues. Germline CDR1 reads SGHRS; CDR2 reads YFSETQ. Losses at the gene ends were 4 bases for V and 4 bases for J; bases not matched to a gene: 9. DNA of the CDR3: TGCGCCAGCAGCCTCTTGGCGGGAGCGGCAGATACGCAGTATTTT. It codes for CASSLLAGAADTQYF.

J is TRBJ2-4 and V is TRBV5-1; 7 bases match TRBD1. This CDR3 is 14 amino acids long. V shed 0 bases and J 3 bases; nucleotides not matched to a gene: 0. CDR1 SGHRS and CDR2 YFSETQ come from the germline V gene. CDR3: CASSLAGGKNIQYF. In DNA, the CDR3 is TGCGCCAGCAGCTTGGCAGGGGGCAAAAACATTCAGTACTTC.

This clone was counted a single time. The chain has TRBV5-5 and TRBJ1-4; perhaps TRBD1 as D (6 bases). Germline V gene data show CDR1 as SGHKS and CDR2 as YYEKEE (reference sequence). With 3 bases removed from V and 6 bases from J, the gap between germline ends came to 15 bases. The CDR3 totals 15 residues. CDR3 coding DNA: TGTGCCAGCAGCTCAATACAGGGTCGGGATGAAAAACTGTTTTTT. Its protein product is CASSSIQGRDEKLFF.

The chain carries TRBV13 and TRBJ2-5, with 9 bases fitting TRBD2. The CDR3 loop spans 15 amino acids. The germline V gene has CDR1 PRHDT and CDR2 FYEKMQ (reference sequence). V lost 5 bases to trimming and J lost 5 bases; unmatched junction nucleotides: 9. CDR3 coding DNA: TGTGCCAGCAGCCCGGGACTAGCTGTAACGGAGACCCAGTACTTC. It encodes CASSPGLAVTETQYF.

This clone showed up just once. This chain links TRBV7-6 with TRBJ2-3, with D possibly matching TRBD2 (6 bases). CDR3 length: 15 residues. Between the trimmed V and J ends, which lost 2 bases and 1 base, there was a span of 10 bases. Per germline, CDR1 SGHVS and CDR2 FNYEAQ. CDR3 amino acids: CASSLTSWGTDTQYF. As DNA, the CDR3 is TGTGCCAGCAGCTTAACTAGCTGGGGCACAGATACGCAGTATTTT.

The V gene is TRBV5-1, the J gene TRBJ2-7; 7 bases map to TRBD1. The CDR3 extends over 15 amino acids. V lost 6 bases, J lost 2 bases, and 11 bases stayed unmatched. Germline CDR1 and CDR2: SGHRS and YFSETQ. The chain's CDR3 is CASNPQPGGTYEQYF. The CDR3 coding sequence is TGCGCCAGCAACCCTCAACCAGGGGGTACCTACGAGCAGTACTTC.

The genes are TRBV28 and TRBJ1-2; tentative D call: TRBD1 (6 bases). This CDR3 has 14 residues. Germline assignment: CDR1 MDHEN and CDR2 SYDVKM. The V gene lost 5 bases and the J gene lost 8 bases, with 18 bases spanning the gap. CDR3 protein: CASSPTITGSGYTF. In DNA form, the CDR3 reads TGTGCCAGCAGTCCCACTATCACAGGGAGCGGCTACACCTTC.

The chain uses TRBV25-1 and TRBJ1-4; 8 bases match TRBD1. The CDR3 has 14 residues. The ends lost 6 bases at V and 10 bases at J; junction bases unmatched: 10. CDR1 and CDR2 (germline): MGHDK, SYGVNS. The CDR3 bases are TGTGCCAGCAGACAGACAGGGGACTTCGGAAAACTGTTTTTT. This sequence encodes CASRQTGDFGKLFF.

In nucleotides, the CDR3 is TGTGCCAGTAGTAAAGCCCTGACTAGCGGGAGCTACGAGCAGTACTTC. It codes for CASSKALTSGSYEQYF. The chain couples TRBV19 to TRBJ2-7; 12 bases agree with TRBD2. There are 16 residues in the CDR3. J gave up 3 bases and V 4 bases, and 7 bases lay outside the gene matches. CDR1 and CDR2 (germline): LNHDA, SQIVND (reference sequence).

J is TRBJ2-1 and V is TRBV18; D is perhaps TRBD1 (6 bases). Per the germline V gene, CDR1 is KGHSH and CDR2 is LQKENI. CDR3 size: 13 residues. V lost 5 bases and J lost 8, with 13 bases in between. The CDR3 reads CASSVSQGDEQFF. In nucleotides, the CDR3 is TGTGCCAGCTCAGTCTCACAGGGTGATGAGCAGTTCTTC. The variable domain in full, completed from reference TRBV18 and TRBJ2-1, reads NAGVMQNPRHLVRRRGQEARLRCSPMKGHSHVYWYRQLPEEGLKFMVYLQKENIIDESGMPKERFSAEFPKEGPSILRIQQVVRGDSAAYFCASSVSQGDEQFFGPGTRLTVL.

The gene calls are TRBV28 and TRBJ1-5; 7 nucleotides agree with TRBD1. Germline lookup yields CDR1 MDHEN and CDR2 SYDVKM. Trimming cost V 8 bases and J 2 bases; bases outside gene matches: 18. CDR3 size: 18 residues. In nucleotides, the CDR3 is TGTGCCAGCGGAACAACACAACAGGGGTGGGCTGGCAATCAGCCCCAGCATTTT. Its protein product is CASGTTQQGWAGNQPQHF.

The rearrangement uses TRBV7-8 and TRBJ1-3, with 8 bases aligning to TRBD1. The ends lost 4 bases at V and 4 bases at J; junction bases unmatched: 12. Germline V lookup: CDR1 SGHVS, CDR2 FQNEAQ. The CDR3 is 17 residues long. Here the CDR3 DNA reads TGTGCCAGCAGCTATCTAGCAGGGACAGGCGAAGGAAACACCATATATTTT. Protein sequence: CASSYLAGTGEGNTIYF.

This chain links TRBV7-2 with TRBJ1-1, with unresolved D. Germline V gene sequence: CDR1 SGHTA, CDR2 FQGNSA. This CDR3 comprises 13 residues. With 1 base removed from V and 5 bases from J, the gap between germline ends came to 8 bases. CDR3 DNA sequence: TGTGCCAGCAGCTTAGTTACGGGGACTGAAGCTTTCTTT. It is translated as CASSLVTGTEAFF.

The chain combines TRBV7-9 with TRBJ1-4; the D is unclear. In germline, CDR1 is SEHNR, CDR2 FQNEAQ (reference sequence). Trimming pared 1 base from V and 8 bases from J, leaving 5 bases between. The CDR3 is 12 residues long. The CDR3 spells CASSLESEKLFF. For the CDR3, the DNA is TGTGCCAGCAGCTTAGAAAGCGAAAAACTGTTTTTT. Combining the CDR3 with reference TRBV7-9 and TRBJ1-4 gives the whole variable domain DTGVSQNPRHKITKRGQNVTFRCDPISEHNRLYWYRQTLGQGPEFLTYFQNEAQLEKSRLLSDRFSAERPKGSFSTLEIQRTEQGDSAMYLCASSLESEKLFFGSGTQLSVL.

Turning to this clone: The junction does not match germline at one end; this may be a read error. The chain is built from TRBV7-7 and TRBJ2-5; 8 bases align to TRBD1. The germline CDR1 and CDR2 sequences are SSHAT and FNYEAQ (reference sequence). The CDR3 spans 14 residues. CDR3 nucleotide sequence: TGTGCCGGCAGCTCGACAGGGGCGGGAGAGACCCAGTACTTC. It encodes CAGSSTGAGETQYF.

The chain couples TRBV9 to TRBJ2-2; TRBD2 agrees at 10 bases. Per the germline V gene, CDR1 is SGDLS and CDR2 is YYNGEE. After removal of 0 bases from V and 2 bases from J, the junction contained 4 bases not matched to a gene. The CDR3 extends over 17 amino acids. The CDR3 region has the DNA TGTGCCAGCAGCGTAGGGCTAGCGGGAGTTAACACCGGGGAGCTGTTTTTT. Translation gives CASSVGLAGVNTGELFF.

The chain has TRBV7-9 and TRBJ2-5, with 8 bases that match TRBD2. This CDR3 contains 14 residues. The ends lost 3 bases at V and 5 bases at J; junction bases unmatched: 5. Germline V CDR1 and CDR2: SEHNR, FQNEAQ (reference sequence). The CDR3 is CASSFGGDFETQYF. The CDR3 coding sequence is TGTGCCAGCAGCTTCGGGGGGGATTTCGAGACCCAGTACTTC.

In this sample, this clone turned up a few times. The chain combines TRBV6-5 with TRBJ2-7; TRBD2 agrees at 7 bases. Looked up from germline, CDR1 is MNHEY and CDR2 is SVGAGI. This CDR3 spans 11 amino acids. Trimming took 8 bases from V and 7 from J; bases not matched to a gene: 5. CDR3 amino acids: CASGEGREQYF. CDR3 sequence (DNA): TGTGCCAGCGGGGAGGGACGAGAGCAGTACTTC.